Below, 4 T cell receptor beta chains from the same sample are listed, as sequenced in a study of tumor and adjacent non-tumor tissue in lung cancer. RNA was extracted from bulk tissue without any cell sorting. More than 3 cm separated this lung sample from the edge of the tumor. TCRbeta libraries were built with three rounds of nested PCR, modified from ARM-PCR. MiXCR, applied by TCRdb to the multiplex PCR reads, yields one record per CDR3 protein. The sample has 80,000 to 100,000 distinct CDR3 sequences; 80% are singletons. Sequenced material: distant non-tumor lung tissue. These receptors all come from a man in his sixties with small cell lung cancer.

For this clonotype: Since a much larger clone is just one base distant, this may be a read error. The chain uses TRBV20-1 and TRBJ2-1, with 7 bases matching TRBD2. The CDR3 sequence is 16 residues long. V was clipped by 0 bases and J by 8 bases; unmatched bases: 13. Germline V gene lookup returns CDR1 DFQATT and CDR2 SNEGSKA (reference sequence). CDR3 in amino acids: CSARELKLALGYEQFF. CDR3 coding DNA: TGCAGTGCTAGAGAACTGAAACTAGCGTTAGGTTATGAGCAGTTCTTC.

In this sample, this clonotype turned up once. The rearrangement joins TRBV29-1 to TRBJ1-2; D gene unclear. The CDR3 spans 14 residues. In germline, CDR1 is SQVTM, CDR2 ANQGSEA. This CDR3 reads CGAEPGVGDYGYTF. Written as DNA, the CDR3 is TGCGGCGCCGAGCCCGGGGTTGGGGACTATGGCTACACCTTC. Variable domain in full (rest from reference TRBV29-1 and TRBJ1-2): SAVISQKPSRDICQRGTSLTIQCQVDSQVTMMFWYRQQPGQSLTLIATANQGSEATYESGFVIDKFPISRPNLTFSTLTVSNMSPEDSSIYLCGAEPGVGDYGYTFGSGTRLTVV.

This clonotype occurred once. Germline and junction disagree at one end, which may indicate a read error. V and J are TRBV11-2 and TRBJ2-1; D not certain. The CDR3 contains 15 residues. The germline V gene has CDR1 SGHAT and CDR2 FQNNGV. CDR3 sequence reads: CANSLEPASYDVQFF. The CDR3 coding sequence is TGTGCCAACAGCTTAGAGCCCGCCTCCTACGATGTGCAGTTCTTC.

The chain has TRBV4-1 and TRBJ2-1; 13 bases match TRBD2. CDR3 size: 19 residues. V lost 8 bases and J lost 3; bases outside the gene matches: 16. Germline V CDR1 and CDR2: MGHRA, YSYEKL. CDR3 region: CASGQDVVTSGRRYNEQFF. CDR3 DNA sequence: TGCGCCAGCGGTCAAGATGTAGTGACTAGCGGGAGGCGCTACAATGAGCAGTTCTTC.